This TCR beta chain was retrieved from a study of OX40 agonist ivuxolimab in advanced cancers. Study-level results: CD8+ T cells showed, on average, more clonal expansion than CD4+ cells.

From germline, CDR1 is SGHTA and CDR2 FQGNSA. The V and J ends lost 1 base and 5 bases respectively, with 4 bases between them. The CDR3 contains 12 residues. Notes on this clone: Its antigen remains unidentified.

Sequencing used immunoSEQ multiplex PCR; TCRdb keeps in-frame clones, though not all of them. The sample has roughly 70,000 clones, approximately 80% seen once. This TCR was recovered from an adult with an advanced solid tumor such as melanoma, head and neck, liver or kidney cancer. The chain couples TRBV7-2 to TRBJ2-3; D is ambiguous. Sequenced material: CD4+ or CD8+ T cells sorted from blood, taken in a trial of the OX40 agonist ivuxolimab. The CDR3 bases are TGTGCCAGCAGCTTAGAGGGAGATACGCAGTATTTT. Translating gives CASSLEGDTQYF.